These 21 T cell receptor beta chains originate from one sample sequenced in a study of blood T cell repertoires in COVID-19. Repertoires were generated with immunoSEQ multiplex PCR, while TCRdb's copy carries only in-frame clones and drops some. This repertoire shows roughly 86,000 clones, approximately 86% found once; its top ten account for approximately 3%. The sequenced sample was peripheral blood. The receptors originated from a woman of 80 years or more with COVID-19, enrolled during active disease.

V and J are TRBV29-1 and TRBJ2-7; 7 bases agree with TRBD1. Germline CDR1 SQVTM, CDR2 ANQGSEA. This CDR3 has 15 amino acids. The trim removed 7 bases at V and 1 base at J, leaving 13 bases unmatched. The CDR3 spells CSASRQGLPSYEQYF. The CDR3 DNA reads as TGCAGCGCCTCTAGACAGGGCCTACCATCCTACGAGCAGTACTTC.

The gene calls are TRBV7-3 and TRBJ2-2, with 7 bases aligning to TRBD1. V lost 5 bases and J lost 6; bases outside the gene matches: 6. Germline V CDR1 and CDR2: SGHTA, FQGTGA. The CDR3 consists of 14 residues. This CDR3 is CASSLNRGPGELFF. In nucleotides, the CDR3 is TGTGCCAGCAGCCTGAACAGGGGCCCCGGGGAGCTGTTTTTT.

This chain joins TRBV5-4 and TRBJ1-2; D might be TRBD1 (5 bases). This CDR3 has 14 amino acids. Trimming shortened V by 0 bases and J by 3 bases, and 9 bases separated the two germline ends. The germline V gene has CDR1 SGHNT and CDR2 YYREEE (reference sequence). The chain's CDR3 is CASSLERGDYGYTF. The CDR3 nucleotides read TGTGCCAGCAGCTTGGAGCGGGGGGACTATGGCTACACCTTC.

The DNA of the CDR3 is TGTGCCAGCAGCCTGGGGGGTACTAGCGGGTGGACAGATACGCAGTATTTT. This encodes CASSLGGTSGWTDTQYF. The V gene is TRBV5-8, the J gene TRBJ2-3, with 9 nucleotides matching TRBD2. Losses at the gene ends were 4 bases for V and 3 bases for J; bases not matched to a gene: 12. Germline CDR1 reads SGHTS; CDR2 reads YDEGEE. CDR3 length equals 17 residues. Using reference TRBV5-8 and TRBJ2-3 for the parts outside the CDR3, the full variable domain is EAGVTQSPTHLIKTRGQQATLRCSPISGHTSVYWYQQALGLGLQFLLWYDEGEERNRGNFPPRFSGRQFPNYSSELNVNALELEDSALYLCASSLGGTSGWTDTQYFGPGTRLTVL.

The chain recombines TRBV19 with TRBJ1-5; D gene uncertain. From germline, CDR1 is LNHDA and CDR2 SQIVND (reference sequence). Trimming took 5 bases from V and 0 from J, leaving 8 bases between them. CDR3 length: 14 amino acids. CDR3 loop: CASSLGLSNQPQHF. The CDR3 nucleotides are TGTGCCAGTAGTCTCGGACTTAGCAATCAGCCCCAGCATTTT.

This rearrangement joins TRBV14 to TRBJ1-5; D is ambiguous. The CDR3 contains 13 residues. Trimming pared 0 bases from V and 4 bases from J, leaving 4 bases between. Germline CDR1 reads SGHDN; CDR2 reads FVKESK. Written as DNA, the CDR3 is TGTGCCAGCAGCCAAGAATTAAATCAGCCCCAGCATTTT. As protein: CASSQELNQPQHF.

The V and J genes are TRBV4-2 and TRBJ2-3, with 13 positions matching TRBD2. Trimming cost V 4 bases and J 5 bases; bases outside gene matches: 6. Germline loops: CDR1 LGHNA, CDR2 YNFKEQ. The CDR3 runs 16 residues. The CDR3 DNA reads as TGTGCCAGCAGCCTCGGGACTAGCGGGGTGGGAGATACGCAGTATTTT. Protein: CASSLGTSGVGDTQYF.

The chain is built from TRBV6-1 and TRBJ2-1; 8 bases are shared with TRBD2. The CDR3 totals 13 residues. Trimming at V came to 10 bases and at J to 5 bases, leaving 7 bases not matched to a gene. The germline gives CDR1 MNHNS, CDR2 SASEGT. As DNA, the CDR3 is TGTGCCAACCGGGAGGGCCCGGACAATGAGCAGTTCTTC. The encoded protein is CANREGPDNEQFF.

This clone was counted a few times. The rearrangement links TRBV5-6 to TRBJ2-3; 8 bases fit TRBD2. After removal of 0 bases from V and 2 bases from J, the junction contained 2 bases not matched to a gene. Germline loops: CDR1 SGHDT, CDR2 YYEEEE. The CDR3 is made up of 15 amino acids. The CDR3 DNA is TGTGCCAGCAGCTTGGAACTAGCGGACACAGATACGCAGTATTTT. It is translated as CASSLELADTDTQYF.

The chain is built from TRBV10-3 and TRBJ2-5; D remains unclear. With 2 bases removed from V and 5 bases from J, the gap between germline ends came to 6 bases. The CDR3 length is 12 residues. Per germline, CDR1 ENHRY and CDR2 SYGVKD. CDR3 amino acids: CAISEIVETQYF. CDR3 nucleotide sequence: TGTGCCATCAGTGAGATCGTTGAGACCCAGTACTTC.

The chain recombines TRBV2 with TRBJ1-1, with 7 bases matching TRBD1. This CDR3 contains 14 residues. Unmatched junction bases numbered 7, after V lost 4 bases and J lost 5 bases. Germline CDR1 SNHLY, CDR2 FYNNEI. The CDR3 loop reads CASSVFQGDTEAFF. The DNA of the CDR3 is TGTGCCAGCAGTGTCTTCCAGGGGGATACTGAAGCTTTCTTT.

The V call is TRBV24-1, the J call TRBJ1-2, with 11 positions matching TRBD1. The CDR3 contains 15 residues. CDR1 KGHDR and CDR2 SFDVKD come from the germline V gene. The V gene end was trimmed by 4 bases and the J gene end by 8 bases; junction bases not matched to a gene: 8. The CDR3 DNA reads TGTGCCACCAGTGACGGGACAGGGGGTGAAGTGGGCTACACCTTC. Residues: CATSDGTGGEVGYTF.

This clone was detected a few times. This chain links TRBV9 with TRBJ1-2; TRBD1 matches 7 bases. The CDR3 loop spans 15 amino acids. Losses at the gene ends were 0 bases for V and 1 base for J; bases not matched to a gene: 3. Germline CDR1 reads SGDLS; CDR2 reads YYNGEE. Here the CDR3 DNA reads TGTGCCAGCAGCGTAGATCCAGGGGGTAACTATGGCTACACCTTC. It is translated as CASSVDPGGNYGYTF.

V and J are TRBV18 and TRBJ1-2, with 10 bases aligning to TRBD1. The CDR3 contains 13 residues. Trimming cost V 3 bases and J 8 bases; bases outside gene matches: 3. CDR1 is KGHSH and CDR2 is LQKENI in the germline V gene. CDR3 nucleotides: TGTGCCAGCTCACCGGGACAGGGGAACGGCTACACCTTC. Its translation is CASSPGQGNGYTF.

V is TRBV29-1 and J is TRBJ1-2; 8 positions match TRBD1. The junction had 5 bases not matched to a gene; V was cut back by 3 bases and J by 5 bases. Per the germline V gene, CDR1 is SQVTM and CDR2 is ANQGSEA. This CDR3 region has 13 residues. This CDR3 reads CSVDKNRGYGYTF. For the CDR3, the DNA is TGCAGCGTTGACAAGAACAGGGGGTATGGCTACACCTTC.

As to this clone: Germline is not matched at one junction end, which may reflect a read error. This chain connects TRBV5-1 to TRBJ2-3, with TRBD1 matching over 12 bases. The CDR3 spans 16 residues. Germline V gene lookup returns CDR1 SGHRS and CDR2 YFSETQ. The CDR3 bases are TGCGCCAGCAGATTGGGACCGGGACAGGGGGCGAATACGCAGTATTTT. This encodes CASRLGPGQGANTQYF.

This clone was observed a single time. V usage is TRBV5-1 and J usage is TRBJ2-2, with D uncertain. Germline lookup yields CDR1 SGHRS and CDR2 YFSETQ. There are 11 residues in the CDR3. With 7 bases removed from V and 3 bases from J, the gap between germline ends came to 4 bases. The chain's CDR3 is CASRDTGELFF. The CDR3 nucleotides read TGCGCCAGCCGGGACACCGGGGAGCTGTTTTTT.

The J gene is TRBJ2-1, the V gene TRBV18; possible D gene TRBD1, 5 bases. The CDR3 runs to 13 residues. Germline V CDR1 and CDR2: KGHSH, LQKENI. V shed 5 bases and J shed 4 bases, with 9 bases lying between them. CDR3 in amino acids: CASSSTVYNEQFF. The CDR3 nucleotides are TGTGCCAGCTCATCGACAGTTTACAATGAGCAGTTCTTC.

The CDR3 protein is CASKTGWLFF. In DNA form, the CDR3 reads TGTGCCAGCAAAACAGGGTGGCTGTTTTTT. This sequence joins TRBV6-5 and TRBJ2-2; TRBD1 might be the D (6 bases). The CDR3 contains 10 residues. Trimming removed 7 bases at V and 13 bases at J, with 10 bases between. CDR1 and CDR2 (germline): MNHEY, SVGAGI.

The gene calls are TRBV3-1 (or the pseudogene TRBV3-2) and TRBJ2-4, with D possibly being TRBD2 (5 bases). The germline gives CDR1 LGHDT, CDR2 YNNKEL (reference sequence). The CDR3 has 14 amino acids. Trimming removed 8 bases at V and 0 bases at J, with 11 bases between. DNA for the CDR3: TGTGCCAGCCGTCCGGGGAGAGCCAAAAACATTCAGTACTTC. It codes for CASRPGRAKNIQYF.

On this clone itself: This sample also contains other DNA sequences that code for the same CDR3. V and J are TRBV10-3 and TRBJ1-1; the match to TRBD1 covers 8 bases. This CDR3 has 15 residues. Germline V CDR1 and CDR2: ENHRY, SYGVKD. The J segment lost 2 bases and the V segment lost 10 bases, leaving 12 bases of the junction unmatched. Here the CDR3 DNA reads TGTGCCACGGCGATTACAGGGGGAGCCAACACTGAAGCTTTCTTT. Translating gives CATAITGGANTEAFF.